These 24 T cell receptor beta chains came from one sample sequenced in a study of CD8 T cells in ankylosing spondylitis. Antigen specificity for these receptors is unknown. Findings and limits, study-wide: The study identified a TCR beta motif of under ten highly homologous variants that appeared characteristic of ankylosing spondylitis blood.

MiXCR, run by TCRdb on the 5' RACE reads, gives a single entry per CDR3 protein. The data show approximately 400,000 distinct CDR3 sequences, about 25% seen once. Sequencing was done on a sample of blood, either unsorted or a sorted T cell fraction (not recorded which). The receptors here all came from a male donor with ankylosing spondylitis.

The chain joins TRBV10-2 to TRBJ2-7; D may correspond to TRBD1 or TRBD2 (6 bases each). The CDR3 runs 11 residues. The germline V gene encodes CDR1 WSHSY and CDR2 SAAADI. Trimming pared 7 bases from V and 7 bases from J, leaving 11 bases between. The CDR3 nucleotides read TGCGCCAGCATGGGGGCGGGAGAGCAGTACGTC. Its translation: CASMGAGEQYV.

This clonotype was counted a few times. V is TRBV11-2 and J is TRBJ2-3; D unresolved. The germline V gene has CDR1 SGHAT and CDR2 FQNNGV. The CDR3 totals 14 residues. The V end lost 0 bases, the J end lost 0 bases, and 4 bases lay between the germline ends. The CDR3 is CASSLDYSTDTQYF. The CDR3, as DNA: TGTGCCAGCAGCTTAGATTACAGCACAGATACGCAGTATTTT.

This clonotype is a singleton in its sample. This sequence joins TRBV20-1 and TRBJ2-1; D may match TRBD1 or TRBD2 (5 bases each). The CDR3 totals 15 residues. The V end was cut by 1 base, the J end by 7 bases, with 17 bases between. Germline CDR1 is DFQATT and CDR2 is SNEGSKA (reference sequence). CDR3 residues: CSARGDPTRRNEQFF. In DNA form, the CDR3 reads TGCAGTGCTAGAGGGGACCCCACTAGGAGGAATGAGCAGTTCTTC.

This clonotype showed up just a few times. The chain couples TRBV24-1 to TRBJ1-5, with a weak D call TRBD1 (6 bases). CDR1 is KGHDR, CDR2 SFDVKD, per germline. This CDR3 spans 14 amino acids. Trimming shortened V by 6 bases and J by 5 bases, and 13 bases separated the two germline ends. The CDR3 DNA sequence: TGTGCCACCAGTACAGGGCAATTCGATCAGCCCCAGCATTTT. Its translation: CATSTGQFDQPQHF.

The chain recombines TRBV29-1 with TRBJ2-1; D unresolved. The V gene's germline CDR1 is SQVTM and CDR2 ANQGSEA. The V and J ends lost 4 bases and 0 bases respectively, with 7 bases between them. The CDR3 totals 13 residues. The CDR3, as DNA: TGCAGCGTTGGGTGGTACTCCTACAATGAGCAGTTCTTC. It translates to CSVGWYSYNEQFF.

The chain carries TRBV29-1 and TRBJ2-1, with D possibly TRBD1 on 6 matching bases. Germline V gene data show CDR1 as SQVTM and CDR2 as ANQGSEA. CDR3 length: 17 residues. V lost 7 bases and J lost 5, with 27 bases in between. The DNA of the CDR3 is TGCAGCGCCAGGGGCACAGGGCTAGGCAACAGGGACAATGAGCAGTTCTTC. Translation gives CSARGTGLGNRDNEQFF.

V usage is TRBV6-5 and J usage is TRBJ2-1; D unclear. CDR1 is MNHEY, CDR2 SVGAGI, per germline. Trimming cost V 2 bases and J 6 bases, with 8 bases left between them. The length of the CDR3 is 13 residues. CDR3 nucleotide sequence: TGTGCCAGCAGTTACGCGGCGTCCAATGAGCAGTTCTTC. Amino acid sequence: CASSYAASNEQFF.

The chain has TRBV11-3 and TRBJ2-1; 7 bases align to TRBD2. This CDR3 has 15 residues. J lost 3 bases, V lost 2 bases, and 4 bases had no gene match. Germline loops: CDR1 SGHNT, CDR2 YENEEA. The CDR3 DNA sequence: TGTGCCAGCAGCTTAAACGGCGGGAGCTACAATGAGCAGTTCTTC. This sequence encodes CASSLNGGSYNEQFF.

The chain combines TRBV3-1 with TRBJ1-1; 7 bases map to TRBD1. There are 15 residues in the CDR3. V was pared by 7 bases and J by 1 base, with 9 bases of the junction left unmatched. Germline V gene sequence: CDR1 LGHDT, CDR2 YNNKEL (reference sequence). CDR3 DNA sequence: TGTGCCAGCATCAAGGCGGGACAGCGGAACACTGAAGCTTTCTTT. Protein sequence: CASIKAGQRNTEAFF.

The chain carries TRBV12-3 or TRBV12-4 and TRBJ2-1, with 9 bases fitting TRBD2. The CDR3 totals 13 residues. V lost 5 bases and J lost 9; bases outside the gene matches: 5. The CDR3 spells CASSGGLAGEQFF. The CDR3 coding sequence is TGTGCCAGCAGTGGGGGACTAGCAGGTGAGCAGTTCTTC.

This sequence joins TRBV6-2 or TRBV6-3 and TRBJ2-1; weak D call: TRBD2 (6 bases). CDR1 is MNHEY and CDR2 is SVGEGT in the germline V gene. The V end was cut by 7 bases, the J end by 6 bases, with 22 bases between. The CDR3 is 16 amino acids. The CDR3 here is CASTPRPGLRVNEQFF. The DNA for the CDR3 is TGTGCCAGCACCCCACGCCCGGGACTTCGGGTCAATGAGCAGTTCTTC.

The J gene is TRBJ2-7, the V gene TRBV20-1; 10 bases match TRBD2. Germline lookup yields CDR1 DFQATT and CDR2 SNEGSKA (reference sequence). This CDR3 contains 17 residues. Losses at the gene ends were 5 bases for V and 5 bases for J; bases not matched to a gene: 18. The CDR3 loop is CSASTNLASGSVDEQYF. CDR3 DNA: TGCAGTGCTTCCACAAATCTGGCTAGCGGGAGCGTGGACGAGCAGTACTTC.

The chain carries TRBV5-1 and TRBJ2-7, with a tentative D call TRBD1 (6 bases). The length of the CDR3 is 14 residues. Between the trimmed V and J ends, which lost 2 bases and 5 bases, there was a span of 14 bases. CDR1 SGHRS and CDR2 YFSETQ come from the germline V gene. In nucleotides, the CDR3 is TGCGCCAGCAGCTTCTTACTCAGGGGTGACGAGCAGTACTTC. It specifies CASSFLLRGDEQYF.

In this sample, this clonotype turned up a few times. The V gene is TRBV20-1, the J gene TRBJ2-7; the D call may be TRBD1 or TRBD2 (5 bases each). The CDR3 extends over 15 amino acids. Trimming shortened V by 2 bases and J by 0 bases, and 14 bases separated the two germline ends. Germline V gives CDR1 DFQATT, CDR2 SNEGSKA (reference sequence). CDR3 in amino acids: CSARRDRPSSYEQYF. The CDR3, as DNA: TGCAGTGCTAGACGGGACCGACCGAGCTCCTACGAGCAGTACTTC.

The chain combines TRBV7-2 with TRBJ2-3; D remains ambiguous. In germline, CDR1 is SGHTA, CDR2 FQGNSA. Trimming cost V 2 bases and J 2 bases, with 8 bases left between them. The CDR3 is made up of 14 amino acids. The CDR3 DNA follows: TGTGCCAGCAGCTTACAGTTATCCACAGATACGCAGTATTTT. Translation: CASSLQLSTDTQYF.

The chain combines TRBV14 with TRBJ1-1; D is ambiguous. Trimming pared 6 bases from V and 1 base from J, leaving 12 bases between. The CDR3 contains 14 residues. Per the germline V gene, CDR1 is SGHDN and CDR2 is FVKESK. The CDR3 is CASSQRWQNTEAFF. The DNA of the CDR3 is TGTGCCAGCAGTCAAAGGTGGCAGAACACTGAAGCTTTCTTT.

The rearrangement joins TRBV20-1 to TRBJ2-3; no clear D. Germline CDR1 is DFQATT and CDR2 is SNEGSKA (reference sequence). The CDR3 consists of 14 residues. Trimming cost V 0 bases and J 5 bases, with 12 bases left between them. The CDR3 DNA reads TGCAGTGCTAGAGATGGGATAGCCCAAGATACGCAGTATTTT. It codes for CSARDGIAQDTQYF.

The chain joins TRBV13 to TRBJ2-4; 12 nucleotides align to TRBD2. V shed 5 bases and J 8 bases; nucleotides not matched to a gene: 19. The CDR3 is 19 amino acids. Germline lookup yields CDR1 PRHDT and CDR2 FYEKMQ (reference sequence). The DNA for the CDR3 is TGTGCCAGCAGCCAGCGGCCCAGGACTAGCGGGGAACGAGATTACATTCAGTACTTC. The encoded protein is CASSQRPRTSGERDYIQYF.

The chain uses TRBV7-2 and TRBJ2-5; the D gene is possibly TRBD1 (5 bases). Trimming cost V 1 base and J 0 bases, with 6 bases left between them. The germline V gene encodes CDR1 SGHTA and CDR2 FQGNSA. There are 14 residues in the CDR3. The CDR3 coding sequence is TGTGCCAGCAGCTTAGACAGGAACCAAGAGACCCAGTACTTC. Translating it yields CASSLDRNQETQYF.

This clonotype was observed a handful of times. This chain connects TRBV20-1 to TRBJ1-6; D uncertain. Trimming stripped 1 base from V and 7 bases from J, with 14 bases between. The length of the CDR3 is 15 residues. Looked up from germline, CDR1 is DFQATT and CDR2 is SNEGSKA (reference sequence). The CDR3 DNA reads as TGCAGTGCTAGAGGATTTGACGGGCGAAATTCACCCCTCCACTTT. Protein product: CSARGFDGRNSPLHF.

This rearrangement joins TRBV29-1 to TRBJ1-1; D remains unclear. From germline, CDR1 is SQVTM and CDR2 ANQGSEA. Trimming shortened V by 7 bases and J by 5 bases, and 17 bases separated the two germline ends. This CDR3 comprises 13 residues. The CDR3 nucleotides read TGCAGCGAGGCCCACCTCCCGGTGACTGAAGCTTTCTTT. Protein sequence: CSEAHLPVTEAFF.

This clonotype was counted only a few times. The CDR3 here is CASSYGGSAQFF. The CDR3 nucleotides read TGTGCCAGCAGCTACGGAGGCTCAGCGCAGTTCTTC. The V call is TRBV7-2, the J call TRBJ2-1; D is perhaps TRBD2 (5 bases). Trimming cost V 4 bases and J 12 bases, with 13 bases left between them. The CDR3 spans 12 residues. Germline V CDR1 and CDR2: SGHTA, FQGNSA.

This rearrangement joins TRBV7-9 to TRBJ1-2, with D unclear. CDR1 is SEHNR, CDR2 FQNEAQ, per germline (reference sequence). CDR3 length equals 14 residues. Trimming pared 5 bases from V and 8 bases from J, leaving 18 bases between. CDR3 sequence: CASSPGAEPLGYTF. CDR3 nucleotide sequence: TGTGCCAGCAGCCCTGGAGCGGAACCTCTGGGCTACACCTTC.

V gene TRBV6-1 combines with J gene TRBJ2-2; TRBD2 matches 9 bases. From germline, CDR1 is MNHNS and CDR2 SASEGT. J lost 4 bases, V lost 4 bases, and 4 bases had no gene match. This CDR3 spans 15 amino acids. The CDR3 loop reads CASSVLAGPTGELFF. The DNA of the CDR3 is TGTGCCAGCAGTGTTCTAGCGGGGCCCACCGGGGAGCTGTTTTTT.